This T cell receptor (beta chain) is from a study of shared clonotypes between healthy human individuals. Study details: The composition of the donors was a couple of women and a few men aged 18 to 49.

Splitting of CD4+ cells produced CD45RA+ naive and CD45RA-negative memory subsets. Points on this clone: Other DNA sequences in this sample translate to the same CDR3.

Assay used: immunoSEQ multiplex PCR; TCRdb lists only in-frame clones, some missing. The repertoire holds under 600,000 clones, with almost 97% as singletons. The TCR was taken from a woman in her thirties in good health. The material sequenced was naive CD4+ T cells sorted from blood. Subset denoted: CD45RA+ positively selected.

In DNA form, the CDR3 reads TGTGCCAGCAGGACCGGGGGTACAGATACGCAGTATTTT. Its protein product is CASRTGGTDTQYF. V and J are TRBV28 and TRBJ2-3; D is possibly TRBD2 (6 bases). CDR1 is MDHEN and CDR2 is SYDVKM in the germline V gene. The CDR3 length is 13 residues. V was clipped by 6 bases and J by 3 bases, with 10 bases between them.